The TCR beta chain described here comes from a study of blood T cell repertoires in COVID-19. Study-wide context: Sites in the United States, Italy and Spain provided acute and convalescent COVID-19 samples. In each case, the material was cDNA or gDNA derived from T cells, B-cell-depleted T cells, or PBMCs.

In the authors' methods: Scientists estimated how many nucleated cells there were by amplifying reference gene primers. TCRdb keeps only in-frame clones here, not all; method: immunoSEQ multiplex PCR. V and J calls and clone size are as listed in that table; D and trimming were resolved from the DNA. The top ten clones hold 0.63% of a sample with 150,000 to 180,000 clones, approximately 85% of them seen once. It was during active infection that Seattle patients were enrolled and then longitudinally followed. The sequencing input was peripheral blood. This clonotype originated in a man in his sixties with COVID-19, enrolled during active disease.

The CDR3 loop reads CASRPASGDYNEQFF. The CDR3 DNA reads as TGTGCCAGCAGACCGGCTAGCGGGGACTACAATGAGCAGTTCTTC. The chain has TRBV2 and TRBJ2-1; TRBD2 aligns across 9 bases. CDR1 and CDR2 (germline): SNHLY, FYNNEI. V dropped 6 bases and J dropped 3; count of bases not matched to a gene: 6. This CDR3 contains 15 residues.